This T cell receptor (beta chain) comes out of a study of T cell responses to AZD1222 COVID-19 vaccine (TCRdb year 2021). About the study as a whole: A total of around 240 trial participants underwent TCR sequencing, of whom about 210 received two doses of AZD1222 and around 25 received two doses of the MenACWY control vaccine. Trial participants were enrolled by age into subgroups of 18-55, 56-69 and 70-plus years, and around 150, 28 and 57 TCR-sequenced participants, respectively, were included in these subgroups.

Details on this clone: The antigen this receptor binds is unknown. No much larger clone exists at a distance of one base, and base qualities are not known.

Trimming costs V 0 bases and J 6 bases, and their ends lie 9 bases apart. The CDR3 has 14 amino acids, counting the end cysteine and phenylalanine. Only the CDR3 region is kept as DNA, spanning 42 bases read in frame from base 1. The germline V gene supplies CDR1 SGHRS and CDR2 YFSETQ. Results the study describes overall, beyond this receptor: No day 14 peak-response samples were available, so repertoires were characterized only after the peak T cell response. Participants were mostly white British and included more females than males, and it was suggested by the authors that clonal diversity may have been underestimated. In the small 56-69-year group, the increase in depth fell short of significance, most likely because of low power. After two AZD1222 doses, both the breadth and the depth of spike-specific TCRs were significantly higher than at day 0 and than in MenACWY recipients. Epitopes outside the regions mutated in the B.1.351 and B.1.1.7 variants were reportedly recognized by nearly half of the unique spike-specific TCRs. Vaccine-associated CD4 TCRs spanned the whole spike protein, with dominant responses in regions 160-218 and 743-854. Conclusions about previously exposed vaccinees are limited because only 5 or 6 AZD1222 recipients were SARS-CoV-2 seropositive at baseline.

The label giving this sample's time point can be read as: baseline before first vaccination. The sample's treatment or condition label, in plain terms: meningococcal conjugate vaccine given as trial control. Samples from vaccinated people were obtained from the UK trials COV001 and COV002, which included a single-blind randomized controlled phase 2/3 trial of AZD1222 (ChAdOx1 nCoV-19) in healthy adults. For TCRbeta chain sequencing, PBMC samples were collected from trial participants at day 0 and at day 28 after the second dose. The CDR3 regions of human TCRbeta chains were analyzed by immunosequencing. As for how the authors treated the data: Repertoire TCRs were matched against a reference library of SARS-CoV-2-specific TCRs generated with the MIRA antigen-specificity platform. Breadth was defined as the fraction of unique TCRs that were SARS-CoV-2-associated, and depth was defined as the fraction of total T cells that were SARS-CoV-2-associated. Using the MIRA data, each spike-specific TCR was mapped to the spike region that the TCR reacts to and placed in a CD4 or CD8 class. Log10-transformed breadth and depth values were compared by one-way ANOVA with Sidak's multiple comparisons tests. The table comes from immuneACCESS by way of TCRdb, which keeps in-frame sequences with V and J called. Part of the clones is missing from these tables; in studies checked, under half for an unresolved V gene and the rest for unknown reasons. V, J and clone size reflect that table, while D and trimming were determined from the DNA. For this sample there are about 83,000 clones; roughly 88% appear just once. The top ten constitute more than 4.5% of the sample.

The material was peripheral blood, obtained on day 0 of MenACWY control vaccination. The sequence was obtained from an adult in good health. The V and J genes are TRBV5-1 and TRBJ2-2; TRBD2 is a possible D gene, resting on 6 matching bases. CDR3 reads: CASSLGRDSGELFF. The DNA sequence is TGCGCCAGCAGCTTGGGGCGGGACTCCGGGGAGCTGTTTTTT.